One sample yielded the 2 T cell receptor beta chains listed below, sequenced in a study of T cell clones after liver transplantation. Measured with immunoSEQ multiplex PCR; TCRdb has only the in-frame clones, and not every one. The table includes 20,000 to 25,000 clones, roughly 74% detected once. The material sequenced was CD8+ T cells from blood, taken around 54 months after liver transplant. These TCRs come from a human patient who received a liver transplant. A share of the T cells may be of graft donor origin.

This chain links TRBV7-9 with TRBJ2-7; no clear D. CDR3 size: 12 residues. With 5 bases removed from V and 4 bases from J, the gap between germline ends came to 9 bases. Looked up from germline, CDR1 is SEHNR and CDR2 is FQNEAQ (reference sequence). The CDR3 nucleotides read TGTGCCAGCAGCGATCTAAATTACGAGCAGTACTTC. It is translated as CASSDLNYEQYF.

The gene calls are TRBV11-2 and TRBJ1-1; TRBD1 might be the D (5 bases). The germline gives CDR1 SGHAT, CDR2 FQNNGV. The V and J ends lost 6 bases and 1 base respectively, with 6 bases between them. The CDR3 totals 12 residues. CDR3 loop: CASRTANTEAFF. The CDR3 nucleotides read TGTGCCAGCAGGACAGCGAACACTGAAGCTTTCTTT.